This T cell receptor beta chain derives from a study of blood T cell repertoires in COVID-19. The table came from immunoSEQ multiplex PCR; TCRdb's copy has only in-frame clones and leaves some out. The sample has roughly 130,000 clones, 60% to 85% seen once. This CDR3 region has 14 residues. Germline V gene sequence: CDR1 SNHLY, CDR2 FYNNEI. The trim removed 3 bases at V and 5 bases at J, leaving 6 bases unmatched. This rearrangement joins TRBV2 to TRBJ2-5; 7 bases are a match to TRBD2. This TCR was recovered from a man in his fifties or sixties with acute or convalescent COVID-19. Specimen: peripheral blood. The CDR3 reads CASSDGGSDETQYF. The CDR3 DNA is TGTGCCAGCAGTGACGGGGGGTCAGACGAGACCCAGTACTTC.